The rows below give T cell receptor beta chains drawn from one sample of a study of T cell changes during pregnancy in multiple sclerosis. Sequenced by immunoSEQ multiplex PCR; TCRdb stores in-frame clones only, minus some. The sample contains 55,000 to 65,000 clones, just under 95% of which appear only once. The sequenced sample was peripheral blood, obtained in the second trimester of pregnancy. These receptors were collected from a female donor with multiple sclerosis, enrolled in a pregnancy study. Each CDR3 is given with its conserved first and last residue. Each record gives: J gene, clone size, D gene, V gene, CDR3 protein, CDR3 DNA. A D gene is named only where the DNA matches it firmly. The size entry is marked missing in some rows and otherwise reads once, few, many or a size class.

J gene: TRBJ2-1
clone size: -
D gene: -
V gene: TRBV9
CDR3 protein: CASSRLGEQFF
CDR3 DNA: TGTGCCAGCAGCAGGCTCGGGGAGCAGTTCTTC

J gene: TRBJ2-3
clone size: -
D gene: -
V gene: TRBV6-1
CDR3 protein: CASSELGTDTQYF
CDR3 DNA: TGTGCCAGCAGTGAACTAGGTACAGATACGCAGTATTTT

J gene: TRBJ2-2
clone size: -
D gene: -
V gene: TRBV9
CDR3 protein: CASSARTGLSGELFF
CDR3 DNA: TGTGCCAGCAGCGCCCGCACAGGCCTGTCCGGGGAGCTGTTTTTT

J gene: TRBJ1-1
clone size: few
D gene: TRBD1
V gene: TRBV6-6
CDR3 protein: CASSHGQGINTEAFF
CDR3 DNA: TGTGCCAGCAGCCATGGACAGGGAATAAACACTGAAGCTTTCTTT

J gene: TRBJ2-1
clone size: -
D gene: -
V gene: TRBV7-9
CDR3 protein: CASSLYSSRGEQFF
CDR3 DNA: TGTGCCAGCAGCTTATATTCTAGCCGGGGAGAGCAGTTCTTC

J gene: TRBJ2-3
clone size: -
D gene: -
V gene: TRBV5-4
CDR3 protein: CASSLAGGSTDTQYF
CDR3 DNA: TGTGCCAGCAGCTTGGCCGGAGGAAGCACAGATACGCAGTATTTT

J gene: TRBJ1-1
clone size: once
D gene: -
V gene: TRBV7-2
CDR3 protein: CASSPYTEAFF
CDR3 DNA: TGTGCCAGCAGCCCTTACACTGAAGCTTTCTTT

J gene: TRBJ2-3
clone size: -
D gene: TRBD2
V gene: TRBV25-1
CDR3 protein: CASSDVRAGGVTDTQYF
CDR3 DNA: TGTGCCAGCAGTGATGTGAGGGCGGGAGGTGTCACAGATACGCAGTATTTT

J gene: TRBJ2-3
clone size: -
D gene: -
V gene: TRBV2
CDR3 protein: CASRFQESGTDTQYF
CDR3 DNA: TGTGCCAGCAGATTTCAGGAATCTGGCACAGATACGCAGTATTTT

J gene: TRBJ1-5
clone size: -
D gene: TRBD1
V gene: TRBV2
CDR3 protein: CASGRGQGSNQPQHF
CDR3 DNA: TGTGCCAGCGGGCGGGGACAGGGGAGCAATCAGCCCCAGCATTTT

J gene: TRBJ1-5
clone size: -
D gene: -
V gene: TRBV27
CDR3 protein: CASRTGQFNQPQHF
CDR3 DNA: TGTGCCAGCAGAACAGGACAATTCAATCAGCCCCAGCATTTT

J gene: TRBJ2-7
clone size: -
D gene: -
V gene: TRBV7-9
CDR3 protein: CASSLGHSSYEQYF
CDR3 DNA: TGTGCCAGCAGCTTAGGCCACAGCTCCTACGAGCAGTACTTC

J gene: TRBJ2-5
clone size: once
D gene: TRBD2
V gene: TRBV19
CDR3 protein: CASTGLAEETQYF
CDR3 DNA: TGTGCCAGTACTGGACTAGCGGAAGAGACCCAGTACTTC

J gene: TRBJ2-2
clone size: -
D gene: -
V gene: TRBV2
CDR3 protein: CASGSRERTGELFF
CDR3 DNA: TGTGCCAGCGGTTCTCGGGAGCGCACCGGGGAGCTGTTTTTT

J gene: TRBJ2-3
clone size: -
D gene: -
V gene: TRBV2
CDR3 protein: CASSEGTIGPPDTQYF
CDR3 DNA: TGTGCCAGCAGCGAAGGGACAATCGGTCCCCCAGATACGCAGTATTTT

J gene: TRBJ1-5
clone size: -
D gene: -
V gene: TRBV2
CDR3 protein: CASREHNSNQPQHF
CDR3 DNA: TGTGCCAGCCGGGAGCATAATAGCAATCAGCCCCAGCATTTT

J gene: TRBJ1-2
clone size: -
D gene: -
V gene: TRBV18
CDR3 protein: CASSPRGVQGYGYTF
CDR3 DNA: TGTGCCAGCTCACCACGAGGAGTTCAGGGCTATGGCTACACCTTC

J gene: TRBJ2-6
clone size: -
D gene: TRBD1
V gene: TRBV7-9
CDR3 protein: CASSTRRDRYSSGANVLTF
CDR3 DNA: TGTGCCAGCAGCACGAGAAGGGACAGGTATTCCTCTGGGGCCAACGTCCTGACTTTC

J gene: TRBJ2-1
clone size: -
D gene: -
V gene: TRBV19
CDR3 protein: CASSIGGPNNEQFF
CDR3 DNA: TGTGCCAGTAGTATAGGTGGTCCTAACAATGAGCAGTTCTTC

J gene: TRBJ2-7
clone size: -
D gene: TRBD2
V gene: TRBV5-4
CDR3 protein: CASSSKREGLDEQYF
CDR3 DNA: TGTGCCAGCAGCTCCAAGCGGGAGGGCCTCGACGAGCAGTACTTC

J gene: TRBJ2-7
clone size: -
D gene: -
V gene: TRBV6-1
CDR3 protein: CASSESGFNEQYF
CDR3 DNA: TGTGCCAGCAGTGAATCAGGGTTCAACGAGCAGTACTTC

J gene: TRBJ2-4
clone size: -
D gene: TRBD2
V gene: TRBV5-4
CDR3 protein: CASQQSSGVAKNIQYF
CDR3 DNA: TGTGCCAGCCAACAGTCGAGCGGGGTAGCCAAAAACATTCAGTACTTC

J gene: TRBJ1-4
clone size: -
D gene: TRBD1
V gene: TRBV12-5
CDR3 protein: CASGLGDRGEKLFF
CDR3 DNA: TGTGCTAGTGGTTTAGGTGACAGGGGTGAAAAACTGTTTTTT

J gene: TRBJ1-2
clone size: -
D gene: -
V gene: TRBV6-5
CDR3 protein: CASSYSPGSWYGYTF
CDR3 DNA: TGTGCCAGCAGTTACTCGCCAGGGTCTTGGTATGGCTACACCTTC

J gene: TRBJ2-5
clone size: -
D gene: -
V gene: TRBV30
CDR3 protein: CAWSFVQQETQYF
CDR3 DNA: TGTGCCTGGAGTTTCGTGCAGCAAGAGACCCAGTACTTC

J gene: TRBJ1-1
clone size: -
D gene: -
V gene: TRBV30
CDR3 protein: CAWRGRTEAFF
CDR3 DNA: TGTGCCTGGAGGGGGAGAACTGAAGCTTTCTTT

J gene: TRBJ2-3
clone size: -
D gene: -
V gene: TRBV4-1
CDR3 protein: CASSQEPGRGSTDTQYF
CDR3 DNA: TGCGCCAGCAGCCAAGAACCGGGGAGGGGGAGCACAGATACGCAGTATTTT

J gene: TRBJ2-1
clone size: -
D gene: TRBD2
V gene: TRBV9
CDR3 protein: CASSPSGERSYNEQFF
CDR3 DNA: TGTGCCAGCAGCCCAAGCGGGGAGAGATCCTACAATGAGCAGTTCTTC

J gene: TRBJ2-2
clone size: once
D gene: TRBD2
V gene: TRBV5-4
CDR3 protein: CASSFRLGTSGTGELFF
CDR3 DNA: TGTGCCAGCAGCTTTCGCTTGGGGACTAGCGGGACCGGGGAGCTGTTTTTT